The sample holds one count of the clone carrying this T cell receptor beta chain. Using immunoSEQ multiplex PCR, the repertoire was profiled, and TCRdb retains in-frame clones only, with some absent. The table shows roughly 40,000 clones, with about nine tenths occurring only once. The V gene's germline CDR1 is SGHDT and CDR2 YYEEEE. The CDR3 runs to 14 residues. The ends lost 4 bases at V and 4 bases at J; junction bases unmatched: 8. The data stem from a study of T cell changes during pregnancy in multiple sclerosis. V and J are TRBV5-6 and TRBJ2-7; 7 positions agree with TRBD2. This receptor was identified in a female donor with multiple sclerosis, enrolled in a pregnancy study. Sequencing used CD4+ T cells from peripheral blood mononuclear cells, obtained before pregnancy. The DNA of the CDR3 is TGTGCCAGCAGCCTACAGCGGGGAAATTACGAGCAGTACTTC. Its protein product is CASSLQRGNYEQYF.